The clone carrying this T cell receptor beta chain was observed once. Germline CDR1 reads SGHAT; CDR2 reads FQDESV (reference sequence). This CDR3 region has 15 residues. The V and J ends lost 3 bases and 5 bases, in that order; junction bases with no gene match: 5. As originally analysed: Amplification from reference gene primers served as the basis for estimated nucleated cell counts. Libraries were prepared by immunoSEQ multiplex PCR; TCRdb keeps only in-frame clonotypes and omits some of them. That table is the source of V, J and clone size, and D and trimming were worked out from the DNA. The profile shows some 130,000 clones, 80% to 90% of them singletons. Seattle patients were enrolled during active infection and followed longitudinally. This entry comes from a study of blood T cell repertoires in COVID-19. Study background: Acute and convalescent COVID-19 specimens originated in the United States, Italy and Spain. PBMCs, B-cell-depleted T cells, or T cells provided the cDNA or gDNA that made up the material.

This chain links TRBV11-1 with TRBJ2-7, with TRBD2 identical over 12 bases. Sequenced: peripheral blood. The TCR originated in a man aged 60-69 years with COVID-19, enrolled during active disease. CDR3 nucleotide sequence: TGTGCCAGCAGCTTGTGGACTAGCGGGGCCAACGAGCAGTACTTC. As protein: CASSLWTSGANEQYF.